The 8 T cell receptor beta chains in this list originate from one sample, sequenced in a study of cytomegalovirus exposure and HLA in healthy donors. 13 Jbeta primers and 60 Vbeta primers were used for the PCR. Clones were read by immunoSEQ multiplex PCR, and TCRdb kept only the in-frame ones, dropping some. The sample records 97,000 or so clones, approximately 71% being singletons. Sequenced sample: PBMCs. These receptors all stem from a male donor in good health and CMV-seropositive.

This clone was seen more than once but under ten times. V gene TRBV5-4 combines with J gene TRBJ2-1, with 7 positions matching TRBD2. The CDR3 consists of 14 residues. V gave up 4 bases and J gave up 10 bases; unmatched junction bases: 11. CDR1 SGHNT and CDR2 YYREEE come from the germline V gene (reference sequence). DNA for the CDR3: TGTGCCAGCAGCCCTGGACTAGTGGGAGGGGAGCAGTTCTTC. Translation: CASSPGLVGGEQFF. The entire variable domain, with the rest obtained from reference TRBV5-4 and TRBJ2-1, is as follows: ETGVTQSPTHLIKTRGQQVTLRCSSQSGHNTVSWYQQALGQGPQFIFQYYREEENGRGNFPPRFSGLQFPNYSSELNVNALELDDSALYLCASSPGLVGGEQFFGPGTRLTVL.

The chain joins TRBV6-1 to TRBJ2-2, with TRBD2 identical over 14 bases. Unmatched junction bases numbered 4, after V lost 3 bases and J lost 4 bases. Germline V gene lookup returns CDR1 MNHNS and CDR2 SASEGT. This CDR3 spans 17 amino acids. This CDR3 is CASSDGGLAGATGELFF. The CDR3, as DNA: TGTGCCAGCAGTGACGGGGGACTAGCGGGAGCCACCGGGGAGCTGTTTTTT.

The V gene is TRBV6-1, the J gene TRBJ2-7; perhaps TRBD1 as D (6 bases). This CDR3 is built from 14 residues. The V gene lost 5 bases and the J gene lost 1 base, with 12 bases spanning the gap. CDR1 and CDR2 (germline): MNHNS, SASEGT. CDR3 nucleotides: TGTGCCAGCAGTTTTGACAGGCAATCCTACGAGCAGTACTTC. As protein: CASSFDRQSYEQYF.

The V call is TRBV28, the J call TRBJ2-5; 10 bases fit TRBD2. The J call is in doubt because the DNA end fits TRBJ2-7 better. From germline, CDR1 is MDHEN and CDR2 SYDVKM. CDR3 length: 15 amino acids. The CDR3 nucleotides read TGTGCCAGCAGTTCTTGGACTAGCGGTGACTACGAGCAGTACTTC. Amino acid sequence: CASSSWTSGDYEQYF.

This chain links TRBV6-5 with TRBJ2-5; 7 positions agree with TRBD2. The CDR3 loop spans 15 amino acids. Looked up from germline, CDR1 is MNHEY and CDR2 is SVGAGI. With V trimmed by 7 bases and J by 0 bases, 8 bases remained unmatched. The CDR3 loop is CASIPRGVYQETQYF. The CDR3 DNA follows: TGTGCCAGCATCCCTCGGGGGGTGTACCAAGAGACCCAGTACTTC.

This clone was seen more than once but under ten times. The V call is TRBV2, the J call TRBJ1-1; a weak D match, TRBD1 (5 bases). V was clipped by 7 bases and J by 5 bases, with 17 bases between them. Germline V CDR1 and CDR2: SNHLY, FYNNEI. The CDR3 contains 14 residues. The CDR3 DNA reads as TGTGCCAGCATCCTGGAAGCGGGGCAGACTGAAGCTTTCTTT. The encoded protein is CASILEAGQTEAFF.

CDR3 in amino acids: CASSPGLYNEQFF. The CDR3 DNA is TGTGCCAGCAGTCCGGGACTTTACAATGAGCAGTTCTTC. This chain connects TRBV6-6 to TRBJ2-1, with D perhaps TRBD2 (6 bases). Germline CDR1 MNHNY, CDR2 SVGAGI (reference sequence). Trimming removed 5 bases at V and 4 bases at J, with 9 bases between. This CDR3 spans 13 amino acids.

The chain has TRBV28 and TRBJ2-7; TRBD2 might be the D (6 bases). Trimming removed 6 bases from V and 1 base from J, with 16 bases in between. The germline V gene has CDR1 MDHEN and CDR2 SYDVKM. This CDR3 spans 15 amino acids. The CDR3 DNA reads TGTGCCAGCAGCACGGGACTCAACTTATCCTACGAGCAGTACTTC. This sequence encodes CASSTGLNLSYEQYF.